The clone carrying this T cell receptor beta chain appeared many times. This specimen comes from a study of T-cell reconstitution after alpha-beta-depleted transplantation in children. During its preparation, the TCRbeta library received unique molecular identifiers. TCRdb reprocessed the PCR reads with MiXCR, giving one entry per CDR3 protein. This table has approximately 400,000 distinct CDR3 sequences, about a tenth appearing once. The V gene's germline CDR1 is MNHEY and CDR2 SVGEGT. The CDR3 is made up of 12 amino acids. Between the trimmed V and J ends, which lost 7 bases and 6 bases, there was a span of 10 bases.

The source material was PBMCs from the stem cell graft donor, sampled from the stem cell graft. The TCR originated in a human donor who donated a stem cell graft to a child with acute myeloid leukemia. The chain employs TRBV6-2 or TRBV6-3 and TRBJ2-1; D uncertain. The CDR3 sequence is CASTSSGNEQFF. CDR3 DNA: TGTGCCAGCACCTCAAGTGGCAATGAGCAGTTCTTC.